The 26 T cell receptor beta chains below all came from one sample that was sequenced in a study of post-analysis software for immune sequencing data. Regarding the study as a whole: In patients, TRBV5-6, TRBV5-1 and TRBV20-1 belonged to roughly 5 TRBV segments found more frequently than in controls.

Their cognate antigens are unknown. Included in the TCR beta cDNA libraries were unique molecular identifiers. MiXCR, run by TCRdb on the PCR reads, gives a single entry per CDR3 protein. In the table there are roughly 800,000 distinct CDR3 sequences, approximately 50% of which are singletons. Sequencing was done on a sample of blood. All receptors derive from a girl aged 10-17 years with multiple sclerosis.

A few counts support this clonotype. This sequence joins TRBV20-1 and TRBJ1-5; 9 bases are shared with TRBD1. This CDR3 comprises 14 residues. Looked up from germline, CDR1 is DFQATT and CDR2 is SNEGSKA (reference sequence). After removal of 4 bases from V and 3 bases from J, the junction contained 4 bases not matched to a gene. The CDR3 bases are TGCAGTGCTATACAGGGGGCCCCCAATCAGCCCCAGCATTTT. This translates into CSAIQGAPNQPQHF.

This rearrangement joins TRBV3-1 to TRBJ2-7; the D gene is possibly TRBD2 (5 bases). V was cut by 0 bases and J by 5 bases, with 20 bases left in between. This CDR3 spans 17 amino acids. Germline CDR1 and CDR2: LGHDT and YNNKEL (reference sequence). The CDR3 DNA reads as TGTGCCAGCAGCCAAGAAAGACTACGAGGATCCATCCACGAGCAGTACTTC. It is translated as CASSQERLRGSIHEQYF.

For this clonotype: The junction does not match germline at one end; this may be a read error. The rearrangement uses TRBV15 and TRBJ2-2; 9 bases are a match to TRBD1. This CDR3 region has 15 residues. Germline assignment: CDR1 LNHNV and CDR2 YYDKDF (reference sequence). The CDR3 protein is CVTSRTGGAAGELFF. CDR3 nucleotide sequence: TGTGTCACCAGCAGAACAGGGGGCGCGGCCGGGGAGCTGTTTTTT.

The table lists this clonotype with a count of one. The rearrangement joins TRBV10-3 to TRBJ2-4; TRBD2 agrees at 9 bases. The CDR3 has 16 amino acids. Germline CDR1 and CDR2: ENHRY and SYGVKD. Trimming at V came to 0 bases and at J to 3 bases, leaving 3 bases not matched to a gene. CDR3 protein: CAISESGLASKNIQYF. The CDR3 DNA is TGTGCCATCAGTGAGTCTGGACTAGCGAGCAAAAACATTCAGTACTTC.

V is TRBV20-1 and J is TRBJ2-3, with TRBD1 matching 8 bases. The germline gives CDR1 DFQATT, CDR2 SNEGSKA (reference sequence). J lost 6 bases, V lost 7 bases, and 6 bases had no gene match. This CDR3 region has 12 residues. CDR3 sequence reads: CSVGQGRDTQYF. CDR3 in DNA: TGCAGTGTAGGACAGGGTAGGGATACGCAGTATTTT.

Points on this clonotype: Mismatch with germline at one junction end may stem from a read error. This chain uses TRBV20-1 with TRBJ1-1; D gene ambiguous. The CDR3 is 13 amino acids. From germline, CDR1 is DFQATT and CDR2 SNEGSKA (reference sequence). The CDR3 loop reads CSVRDGLAREAFF. The DNA for the CDR3 is TGCAGTGTTAGAGATGGCTTGGCCAGGGAAGCTTTCTTT.

The chain joins TRBV7-3 to TRBJ2-7; D may match TRBD1 or TRBD2 (5 bases each). The CDR3 contains 13 residues. Germline loops: CDR1 SGHTA, CDR2 FQGTGA. Trimming stripped 5 bases from V and 3 bases from J, with 11 bases between. The CDR3: CASSPRERYEQYF. The CDR3 nucleotides read TGTGCCAGCAGCCCCAGGGAGCGCTACGAGCAGTACTTC.

Only a few counts were recorded for this clonotype. The J gene is TRBJ2-1, the V gene TRBV7-3; 7 bases are shared with TRBD2. Germline CDR1 reads SGHTA; CDR2 reads FQGTGA. The V gene end was trimmed by 2 bases and the J gene end by 6 bases; junction bases not matched to a gene: 7. The CDR3 consists of 15 residues. Here the CDR3 reads CASSLGSSGGNEQFF. CDR3 in DNA: TGTGCCAGCAGCTTAGGGTCTAGCGGAGGCAATGAGCAGTTCTTC.

This chain uses TRBV5-1 with TRBJ2-3; possible D gene TRBD2, 6 bases. The CDR3 loop spans 16 amino acids. Deletions cut 4 bases from V and 6 bases from J, with 21 bases between. Germline V gene data show CDR1 as SGHRS and CDR2 as YFSETQ. This chain's CDR3 is CASSKNGGRTGDTQYF. The DNA of the CDR3 is TGCGCCAGCAGCAAGAACGGGGGAAGAACCGGGGATACGCAGTATTTT.

J is TRBJ2-7 and V is TRBV7-2; D uncertain. This CDR3 contains 12 residues. Deletions cut 1 base from V and 7 bases from J, with 8 bases between. The germline V gene encodes CDR1 SGHTA and CDR2 FQGNSA. The CDR3 nucleotides are TGTGCCAGCAGCTTAGATTTAGTAGAGCAGTACTTC. Protein product: CASSLDLVEQYF.

The chain couples TRBV5-1 to TRBJ1-1; possibly TRBD1 for D (6 bases). Germline lookup yields CDR1 SGHRS and CDR2 YFSETQ. The CDR3 is 14 amino acids. V lost 4 bases, J lost 1 base, and 11 bases lay in between. The CDR3 sequence: CASSPGTSNTEAFF. DNA of the CDR3: TGCGCCAGCAGCCCTGGGACATCGAACACTGAAGCTTTCTTT.

The table lists this clonotype with a few counts. The chain has TRBV25-1 and TRBJ2-7; D uncertain. Germline assignment: CDR1 MGHDK and CDR2 SYGVNS. The CDR3 covers 14 residues. The V gene lost 4 bases and the J gene lost 0 bases, with 10 bases spanning the gap. The CDR3 loop is CASSARLDSYEQYF. Written as DNA, the CDR3 is TGTGCCAGCAGTGCCAGACTGGACTCCTACGAGCAGTACTTC.

Turning to this clonotype: This is likely a read error, given that the CDR3 carries no conserved phenylalanine or tryptophan at its end. CDR3 in DNA: TGTGCCAGCAGCTTTACAGCGGCAGAGCCCCAGCATGTT. Its protein is CASSFTAAEPQHV. The V and J genes are TRBV11-2 and TRBJ1-5, with unresolved D. The CDR3 is made up of 13 amino acids. The germline V gene encodes CDR1 SGHAT and CDR2 FQNNGV. Trimming removed 3 bases at V and 8 bases at J, with 11 bases between.

V and J are TRBV7-2 and TRBJ1-1, with TRBD1 as a possible D gene (6 bases). Trimming took 7 bases from V and 5 from J, leaving 14 bases between them. Germline assignment: CDR1 SGHTA and CDR2 FQGNSA. The CDR3 totals 13 residues. The CDR3 nucleotides are TGTGCCAGCAACCCTGGGGGCGGAACTGAAGCTTTCTTT. Its translation is CASNPGGGTEAFF.

This clonotype was found a few times. The chain combines TRBV5-1 with TRBJ1-2; D is uncertain. Germline lookup yields CDR1 SGHRS and CDR2 YFSETQ. The V and J ends lost 0 bases and 8 bases respectively, with 8 bases between them. There are 12 residues in the CDR3. The CDR3 protein is CASSLDGRGYTF. CDR3 nucleotides: TGCGCCAGCAGCTTGGACGGGAGGGGCTACACCTTC. The full variable domain, with the rest looked up from reference TRBV5-1 and TRBJ1-2, is KAGVTQTPRYLIKTRGQQVTLSCSPISGHRSVSWYQQTPGQGLQFLFEYFSETQRNKGNFPGRFSGRQFSNSRSEMNVSTLELGDSALYLCASSLDGRGYTFGSGTRLTVV.

This rearrangement joins TRBV12-3 or TRBV12-4 to TRBJ2-4; TRBD1 matches at 8 bases. This CDR3 has 14 amino acids. With V trimmed by 5 bases and J by 8 bases, 8 bases remained unmatched. CDR3 nucleotides: TGTGCCAGCAGTCCCCTGGGACAGGTTGACATTCAGTACTTC. Protein: CASSPLGQVDIQYF.

This clonotype was observed a few times. This CDR3 reads CASNRDPIGETQYF. In DNA, the CDR3 is TGTGCCAGCAACCGGGACCCAATCGGAGAGACCCAGTACTTC. This sequence joins TRBV6-1 and TRBJ2-5; D might be TRBD1 or TRBD2, each matching 5 bases. The V gene lost 7 bases and the J gene lost 4 bases, with 16 bases spanning the gap. The CDR3 totals 14 residues. Germline CDR1 MNHNS, CDR2 SASEGT.

The rearrangement joins TRBV29-1 to TRBJ1-2; 10 bases agree with TRBD1. Germline lookup yields CDR1 SQVTM and CDR2 ANQGSEA. Unmatched junction bases numbered 5, after V lost 0 bases and J lost 1 base. This CDR3 contains 16 residues. The CDR3 loop reads CSVEDPGTGDNYGYTF. Here the CDR3 DNA reads TGCAGCGTTGAAGATCCGGGGACAGGGGATAACTATGGCTACACCTTC.

The rearrangement uses TRBV18 and TRBJ2-1; 7 bases are shared with TRBD1. CDR1 and CDR2 from the germline V gene are KGHSH and LQKENI. The CDR3 length is 16 residues. The ends lost 0 bases at V and 5 bases at J; junction bases unmatched: 7. In DNA form, the CDR3 reads TGTGCCAGCTCACCACCGGGGACAGTTAATAACAATGAGCAGTTCTTC. Encoded protein: CASSPPGTVNNNEQFF.

This clonotype was detected once. This sequence joins TRBV29-1 and TRBJ2-1; 9 bases align to TRBD2. CDR3 length: 16 residues. Germline loops: CDR1 SQVTM, CDR2 ANQGSEA. V lost 5 bases, J lost 0 bases, and 8 bases stayed unmatched. CDR3 sequence reads: CSVNPMTSGSYNEQFF. For the CDR3, the DNA is TGCAGCGTTAACCCTATGACTAGCGGCTCCTACAATGAGCAGTTCTTC.

A few counts support this clonotype. The chain links TRBV20-1 to TRBJ1-2; possibly TRBD1 for D (6 bases). The CDR3 extends over 12 amino acids. Germline lookup yields CDR1 DFQATT and CDR2 SNEGSKA (reference sequence). V lost 3 bases, J lost 3 bases, and 8 bases lay in between. DNA of the CDR3: TGCAGTGCTAGCGGGGGCTACTATGGCTACACCTTC. It yields the protein CSASGGYYGYTF.

The J gene is TRBJ2-1, the V gene TRBV24-1; 12 positions agree with TRBD2. Germline loops: CDR1 KGHDR, CDR2 SFDVKD. The CDR3 extends over 18 amino acids. With V trimmed by 5 bases and J by 6 bases, 13 bases remained unmatched. CDR3 nucleotide sequence: TGTGCCACCAGTGCGGCTAGCGGGAGGGCCGATCCTTCCAATGAGCAGTTCTTC. This sequence encodes CATSAASGRADPSNEQFF.

Only a few counts were recorded for this clonotype. The chain joins TRBV2 to TRBJ2-5; 7 bases line up with TRBD1. This CDR3 comprises 16 residues. The germline V gene encodes CDR1 SNHLY and CDR2 FYNNEI. The ends lost 6 bases at V and 11 bases at J; junction bases unmatched: 21. The CDR3 here is CASSEIYRGSLSGQYF. The CDR3, as DNA: TGTGCCAGCAGCGAGATTTACAGGGGATCCCTCTCTGGGCAGTACTTC.

This clonotype has at least ten counts. The chain is built from TRBV5-1 and TRBJ1-1; D perhaps matches TRBD1 (6 bases). In germline, CDR1 is SGHRS, CDR2 YFSETQ. The V end lost 7 bases, the J end lost 1 base, and 11 bases lay between the germline ends. The length of the CDR3 is 13 residues. DNA for the CDR3: TGCGCCAGCCAGGGGTTTCGGAACACTGAAGCTTTCTTT. Translated, it gives CASQGFRNTEAFF.

In its sample, this clonotype was seen many times. The rearrangement links TRBV3-1 to TRBJ2-5; possibly TRBD1 for D (5 bases). The length of the CDR3 is 15 residues. CDR1 and CDR2 (germline): LGHDT, YNNKEL (reference sequence). Trimming removed 5 bases from V and 1 base from J, with 14 bases in between. The CDR3 reads CASSFWTSGQETQYF. The CDR3 DNA sequence: TGTGCCAGCAGCTTCTGGACATCGGGCCAAGAGACCCAGTACTTC.

The chain has TRBV30 and TRBJ2-1; tentative D call: TRBD2 (5 bases). Germline V CDR1 and CDR2: GTSNPN, SVGIG (reference sequence). V was shortened by 7 bases and J by 5 bases, with 18 bases between the two germline ends. CDR3 size: 14 residues. CDR3 region: CASTLAPEHNEQFF. CDR3 in DNA: TGTGCCTCCACCCTAGCTCCAGAACACAATGAGCAGTTCTTC.